What follows are 7 T cell receptor beta chains derived from one specimen sequenced in a study of Ad26.COV2.S vaccination and SARS-CoV-2 variants. The assay was immunoSEQ multiplex PCR, and TCRdb's table has in-frame clones only and misses some. The sample shows approximately 300,000 clones, around 81% of them seen only once. Treatment meaning: roughly 18 received Ad26.COV2.S at low or high dose, single or two shots; a few received placebo; per-sample allocation not given. Collection of samples fell on day 63 after the first vaccine or placebo injection. This specimen consisted of peripheral blood, obtained in a trial of Ad26.COV2.S vaccine versus placebo. All receptors come from a person between 18 and 65 years old who received the Ad26.COV2.S COVID-19 vaccine or a placebo.

This rearrangement joins TRBV5-4 to TRBJ2-5, with 7 bases aligning to TRBD2. This CDR3 contains 13 residues. Looked up from germline, CDR1 is SGHNT and CDR2 is YYREEE (reference sequence). The trim removed 0 bases at V and 7 bases at J, leaving 3 bases unmatched. CDR3 protein: CASSLDGGGTQYF. For the CDR3, the DNA is TGTGCCAGCAGCTTGGATGGGGGGGGGACCCAGTACTTC.

In this sample, this clone turned up once. Other nucleotide sequences from this sample produce the same CDR3. The genes are TRBV28 and TRBJ2-5; D is uncertain. CDR3 length equals 14 residues. Germline assignment: CDR1 MDHEN and CDR2 SYDVKM. V was clipped by 6 bases and J by 2 bases, with 13 bases between them. The CDR3 spells CASRPAGGQETQYF. CDR3 bases: TGTGCCAGCAGACCGGCCGGCGGTCAAGAGACCCAGTACTTC. Supplemented by reference TRBV28 and TRBJ2-5, the full variable domain reads DVKVTQSSRYLVKRTGEKVFLECVQDMDHENMFWYRQDPGLGLRLIYFSYDVKMKEKGDIPEGYSVSREKKERFSLILESASTNQTSMYLCASRPAGGQETQYFGPGTRLLVL.

The rearrangement joins TRBV28 to TRBJ1-4, with TRBD1 matching 7 bases. The CDR3 spans 12 residues. Per the germline V gene, CDR1 is MDHEN and CDR2 is SYDVKM. Trimming at V came to 10 bases and at J to 4 bases, leaving 3 bases not matched to a gene. The CDR3 DNA reads as TGTGCCACCAGACAGGGTAATGAAAAACTGTTTTTT. This encodes CATRQGNEKLFF.

This clone was seen only once. The chain carries TRBV19 and TRBJ1-2, with D possibly being TRBD1 (5 bases). V lost 4 bases and J lost 4, with 10 bases in between. Germline V lookup: CDR1 LNHDA, CDR2 SQIVND (reference sequence). The CDR3 sequence is 13 residues long. The CDR3 region is CASSTNRIYGYTF. The CDR3, as DNA: TGTGCCAGTAGTACCAACAGGATCTATGGCTACACCTTC.

The rearrangement joins TRBV5-1 to TRBJ2-2; a possible D gene is TRBD2 (5 bases). Trimming stripped 3 bases from V and 2 bases from J, with 14 bases between. This CDR3 comprises 16 residues. Per the germline V gene, CDR1 is SGHRS and CDR2 is YFSETQ. The CDR3 loop is CASSSSPSGNTGELFF. The CDR3 bases are TGCGCCAGCAGCTCCTCCCCCAGCGGTAACACCGGGGAGCTGTTTTTT. Full variable domain (missing parts from reference TRBV5-1 and TRBJ2-2): KAGVTQTPRYLIKTRGQQVTLSCSPISGHRSVSWYQQTPGQGLQFLFEYFSETQRNKGNFPGRFSGRQFSNSRSEMNVSTLELGDSALYLCASSSSPSGNTGELFFGEGSRLTVL.

The chain employs TRBV2 and TRBJ1-1; a possible D gene is TRBD1 (5 bases). Germline CDR1 reads SNHLY; CDR2 reads FYNNEI. V shed 7 bases and J shed 1 base, with 10 bases lying between them. The CDR3 has 13 residues. The chain's CDR3 is CASNSQGNTEAFF. Written as DNA, the CDR3 is TGTGCCAGCAATTCTCAGGGGAACACTGAAGCTTTCTTT.

This chain connects TRBV11-2 to TRBJ2-7; D remains unclear. In germline, CDR1 is SGHAT, CDR2 FQNNGV. The CDR3 spans 15 residues. V dropped 0 bases and J dropped 0 bases, with 9 bases sitting between them. The CDR3 nucleotides read TGTGCCAGCAGCTTAGAGAGCCGTAGCTCCTACGAGCAGTACTTC. Translation: CASSLESRSSYEQYF.